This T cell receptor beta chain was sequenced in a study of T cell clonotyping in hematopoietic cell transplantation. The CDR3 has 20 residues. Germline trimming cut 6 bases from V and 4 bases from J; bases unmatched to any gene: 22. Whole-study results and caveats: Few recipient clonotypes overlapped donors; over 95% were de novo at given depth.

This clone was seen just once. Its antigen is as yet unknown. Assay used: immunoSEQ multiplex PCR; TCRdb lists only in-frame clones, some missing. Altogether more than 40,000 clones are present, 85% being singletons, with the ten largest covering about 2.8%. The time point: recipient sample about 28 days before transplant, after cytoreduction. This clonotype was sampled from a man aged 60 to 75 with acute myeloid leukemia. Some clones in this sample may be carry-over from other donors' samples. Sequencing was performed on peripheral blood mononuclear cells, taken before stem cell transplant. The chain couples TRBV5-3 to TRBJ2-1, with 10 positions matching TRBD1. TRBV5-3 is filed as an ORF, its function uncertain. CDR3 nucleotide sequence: TGTGCCAGAATACCCCGATTGTGCGACAGGGGGCCGAGGGGTTACAATGAGCAGTTCTTC. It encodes CARIPRLCDRGPRGYNEQFF.